This TCR beta chain was documented in a study of T cells in women clearing cervical HPV infection. Study information: HLA type stays a possible confounder, typing being limited.

Trimming cost V 5 bases and J 6 bases, with 23 bases left between them. There are 16 residues in the CDR3. The germline V gene has CDR1 SQVTM and CDR2 ANQGSEA. Dot-blot hybridization genotyped cervical HPV amplified with MY09/MY11 PCR. For this clone: From the germline J gene comes the end of the CDR3, since the read stops 3 residues before it.

Repertoires were generated with immunoSEQ multiplex PCR, while TCRdb's copy carries only in-frame clones and drops some. The sample table sets out some 43,000 clones. Material: blood buffy coat. The source is a woman between 18 and 70 years old with a cervical HPV16 infection that either progressed to CIN3+ or cleared (not recorded which). This chain connects TRBV29-1 to TRBJ1-5, with D possibly matching TRBD1 (5 bases). The sequenced CDR3 bases are TGCAGCGTTCGCCCCGCCGGGGGGGGTGGAATTCAGCCC. It is translated as CSVRPAGGGGIQP. The complete CDR3 sequence is CSVRPAGGGGIQPQHF.